The following is a T cell receptor beta chain sequence with its context. Its antigen is unknown. Patients got ipilimumab 1 mg/kg beginning 14 to 28 days post-transplant. Dosing: nivolumab 3 mg/kg IV, weeks 1, 4, 7, 10, then every two weeks to week 26. The data were obtained in a study of ipilimumab plus nivolumab after autologous stem cell transplantation. Study details: Median doses per patient: a few ipilimumab, about 8 nivolumab.

The repertoire was sequenced with immunoSEQ multiplex PCR; TCRdb's copy has only in-frame clones and lacks some. This repertoire shows 15,000 or so clones, around 74% found once; its top ten account for 10%. Study-wide points: TCR repertoire, Treg phenotype and gut microbiota reportedly support more study of this approach.

The clonotype comes from a male donor with primary mediastinal lymphoma. The sample here was PBMCs, taken in a trial of ipilimumab plus nivolumab as post-transplant consolidation.

CDR3 nucleotides: TGTGCCAGTAGTACAGGCGGTCGGGAGTCACCCCTCCACTTT. Translating gives CASSTGGRESPLHF. V and J are TRBV19 and TRBJ1-6; D is ambiguous. CDR1 is LNHDA and CDR2 is SQIVND in the germline V gene (reference sequence). Trimming took off 4 bases at V and 10 bases at J, with 14 bases between the two ends. The length of the CDR3 is 14 residues.